These T cell receptor beta chains were read from a single sample in a study of PD-1 blockade in classical Hodgkin lymphoma. Sequencing used immunoSEQ multiplex PCR; TCRdb keeps in-frame clones, though not all of them. The data show roughly 21,000 clones, over 65% seen once. Source: peripheral blood mononuclear cells (PBMCs), taken before the fourth cycle of nivolumab. All receptors derive from a human donor with classical Hodgkin lymphoma. Both conserved end residues are part of each CDR3. The D gene is left open where the match is weak. Clone size is shown for a subset of rows, as once, few, many or a class of expanded clone.

J | V | D | size | CDR3 | DNA
TRBJ2-1 | TRBV10-3 | . | . | CATKRDSSYNEQFF | TGTGCCACCAAGCGTGATAGCTCCTACAATGAGCAGTTCTTC
TRBJ2-2 | TRBV10-3 | . | . | CATESKRADTGELFF | TGTGCCACAGAGAGCAAGCGGGCGGACACCGGGGAGCTGTTTTTT
TRBJ2-1 | TRBV5-1 | . | few | CASSEGVKGDNEQFF | TGCGCCAGCAGTGAAGGGGTCAAAGGAGACAATGAGCAGTTCTTC
TRBJ2-1 | TRBV15 | . | . | CATSSREIYNEQFF | TGTGCCACCAGCAGCAGAGAGATTTACAATGAGCAGTTCTTC
TRBJ2-1 | TRBV7-9 | . | . | CASSFWVGDSYNEQFF | TGTGCCAGCAGCTTTTGGGTGGGGGACTCCTACAATGAGCAGTTCTTC
TRBJ2-4 | TRBV7-9 | TRBD1 | . | CASSRRGGTGLNIQYF | TGTGCCAGCAGCCGAAGGGGGGGGACAGGGCTCAACATTCAGTACTTC
TRBJ2-3 | TRBV7-9 | . | . | CASSLAGVYTDTQYF | TGTGCCAGCAGCTTAGCGGGAGTCTACACAGATACGCAGTATTTT
TRBJ1-5 | TRBV5-6 | . | . | CASSLRHSNQPQHF | TGTGCCAGCAGCTTACGGCATAGCAATCAGCCCCAGCATTTT
TRBJ2-3 | TRBV6-6 | . | . | CASSRQADTQYF | TGTGCCAGCAGCCGTCAGGCAGATACGCAGTATTTT
TRBJ1-4 | TRBV18 | . | . | CASSLLQGGDEKLFF | TGTGCCAGCTCACTATTACAGGGAGGAGATGAAAAACTGTTTTTT
TRBJ1-1 | TRBV5-1 | . | . | CASSLAGFDTEAFF | TGCGCCAGCAGCTTGGCGGGTTTCGACACTGAAGCTTTCTTT
TRBJ2-3 | TRBV19 | . | . | CASKQTRSADTQYF | TGTGCCAGTAAACAGACTAGGTCGGCAGATACGCAGTATTTT
TRBJ2-7 | TRBV7-9 | . | . | CASSMHRDNIGEQYF | TGTGCCAGCAGCATGCACCGGGACAATATAGGGGAGCAGTACTTC
TRBJ1-3 | TRBV25-1 | . | . | CASSEWGAFGNTIYF | TGTGCCAGCAGTGAATGGGGGGCTTTTGGAAACACCATATATTTT
TRBJ2-3 | TRBV4-1 | . | . | CASSQVVSAVTDTQYF | TGCGCCAGCAGCCAAGTTGTTAGCGCCGTAACAGATACGCAGTATTTT
TRBJ2-7 | TRBV15 | TRBD2 | . | CATSRGAGLYEQYF | TGTGCCACCAGCAGAGGAGCGGGACTCTACGAGCAGTACTTC
TRBJ2-2 | TRBV27 | . | few | CASSWGDTTGELFF | TGTGCCAGCAGTTGGGGGGACACGACCGGGGAGCTGTTTTTT
TRBJ1-3 | TRBV7-9 | . | few | CASSPEYRGTFSGNTIYF | TGTGCCAGCAGCCCGGAATACCGGGGGACCTTCTCTGGAAACACCATATATTTT
TRBJ2-5 | TRBV7-9 | . | . | CASSLWTGGRETQYF | TGTGCCAGCAGCTTATGGACCGGGGGGCGGGAGACCCAGTACTTC
TRBJ1-3 | TRBV2 | . | few | CASERGTGNTIYF | TGTGCCTCGGAGAGGGGTACTGGAAACACCATATATTTT
TRBJ2-3 | TRBV4-1 | . | . | CASSQDLATGRTDTQYF | TGCGCCAGCAGCCAAGATCTCGCGACAGGACGCACAGATACGCAGTATTTT
TRBJ1-1 | TRBV7-9 | . | . | CASTTPGRANTEAFF | TGTGCCAGCACCACCCCGGGCAGGGCGAACACTGAAGCTTTCTTT
TRBJ2-3 | TRBV5-5 | . | . | CASSPDSLTDTQYF | TGTGCCAGCAGCCCCGACTCCCTCACAGATACGCAGTATTTT
TRBJ2-1 | TRBV4-2 | . | few | CASSQDEGDEQFF | TGTGCCAGCAGCCAAGATGAGGGTGATGAGCAGTTCTTC
TRBJ2-1 | TRBV6-1 | . | . | CASSEASSGVEQFF | TGTGCCAGCAGTGAAGCAAGTTCAGGCGTTGAGCAGTTCTTC
TRBJ1-4 | TRBV10-3 | . | . | CAISELGLNEKLFF | TGTGCCATCAGTGAGTTGGGCCTTAATGAAAAACTGTTTTTT
TRBJ1-5 | TRBV27 | . | . | CASSLKARWGDGNQPQHF | TGTGCCAGCAGTTTAAAAGCCCGTTGGGGGGATGGCAATCAGCCCCAGCATTTT
TRBJ2-1 | TRBV10-1 | TRBD2 | . | CASSSRTSGRANGEQFF | TGCGCCAGCAGTTCCAGGACTAGCGGGAGGGCTAATGGGGAGCAGTTCTTC
TRBJ1-4 | TRBV6-6 | TRBD1 | . | CASSYGTGGNEKLFF | TGTGCCAGCAGTTACGGGACAGGGGGTAATGAAAAACTGTTTTTT
TRBJ1-5 | TRBV9 | . | . | CASSVGRLTVGSNQPQHF | TGTGCCAGCAGCGTAGGGCGCCTTACCGTCGGCAGCAATCAGCCCCAGCATTTT
TRBJ2-2 | TRBV27 | . | once | CASRGFTGELFF | TGTGCCAGCAGAGGGTTTACCGGGGAGCTGTTTTTT
TRBJ1-2 | TRBV9 | TRBD1 | . | CASSAQGGIGRGYTF | TGTGCCAGCAGCGCCCAGGGGGGGATCGGAAGAGGCTACACCTTC
TRBJ1-1 | TRBV19 | TRBD1 | . | CASSGGQGVSAFF | TGTGCCAGTAGCGGAGGACAGGGTGTTTCAGCTTTCTTT
TRBJ1-5 | TRBV19 | . | once | CASSIGGAASNQPQHF | TGTGCCAGTAGTATCGGGGGGGCGGCTAGCAATCAGCCCCAGCATTTT
TRBJ2-7 | TRBV6-4 | TRBD2 | . | CASSDERETYEQYF | TGTGCCAGCAGTGACGAGCGGGAGACCTACGAGCAGTACTTC
TRBJ1-1 | TRBV19 | . | once | CASTRTSVGTEAFF | TGTGCCAGTACCCGGACTTCCGTTGGGACTGAAGCTTTCTTT
TRBJ2-3 | TRBV18 | . | few | CASTAQGGSTDTQYF | TGTGCCAGCACCGCCCAGGGCGGGAGCACAGATACGCAGTATTTT
TRBJ2-6 | TRBV12-1 | . | . | CATDRATSGANVLTF | TGTGCCACCGACAGGGCGACCTCTGGGGCCAACGTCCTGACTTTC
TRBJ2-5 | TRBV7-9 | . | . | CASSNYRGRGIIMETQYF | TGTGCCAGCAGCAATTACCGGGGACGAGGTATAATCATGGAGACCCAGTACTTC
TRBJ2-7 | TRBV19 | . | . | CASSNQGINEQYF | TGTGCCAGTAGTAACCAGGGAATTAATGAGCAGTACTTC
TRBJ2-1 | TRBV19 | TRBD2 | . | CASSIGVTSASYNEQFF | TGTGCCAGTAGTATAGGGGTTACTAGCGCCTCCTACAATGAGCAGTTCTTC
TRBJ2-5 | TRBV18 | . | . | CASSPGREETQYF | TGTGCCAGCTCACCTGGACGCGAAGAGACCCAGTACTTC
TRBJ2-4 | TRBV19 | . | . | CASSTAGQKVAKNIQYF | TGTGCCAGTAGTACCGCCGGACAGAAAGTAGCCAAAAACATTCAGTACTTC
TRBJ1-2 | TRBV28 | . | . | CASSRYYGYTF | TGTGCCAGCAGTCGTTACTATGGCTACACCTTC
TRBJ1-1 | TRBV28 | . | . | CASSPRSPPEAFF | TGTGCCAGCAGCCCAAGATCCCCGCCTGAAGCTTTCTTT
TRBJ2-1 | TRBV9 | TRBD2 | . | CASSAGLAGVGNEQFF | TGTGCCAGCAGCGCAGGCCTAGCGGGAGTGGGCAATGAGCAGTTCTTC
TRBJ2-5 | TRBV18 | . | medium-sized | CASSPRSAGAETQYF | TGTGCCAGCTCACCAAGGTCCGCAGGGGCAGAGACCCAGTACTTC
TRBJ2-1 | TRBV6-4 | TRBD2 | . | CAVPGLAGGPRNEQFF | TGTGCCGTTCCGGGACTAGCGGGAGGGCCGCGCAATGAGCAGTTCTTC
TRBJ1-2 | TRBV11-2 | . | . | CASSSSRAGIHNYGYTF | TGTGCCAGCAGCTCCTCAAGGGCAGGGATTCATAACTATGGCTACACCTTC
TRBJ2-5 | TRBV7-6 | . | . | CASSLEADLETQYF | TGTGCCAGCAGCTTAGAGGCGGATTTAGAGACCCAGTACTTC
TRBJ1-5 | TRBV19 | . | . | CASPKDRGGNQPQHF | TGTGCCAGTCCTAAAGACCGTGGCGGCAATCAGCCCCAGCATTTT
TRBJ1-3 | TRBV5-1 | . | . | CASSLGPASGNTIYF | TGCGCCAGCAGCTTGGGGCCGGCCTCTGGAAACACCATATATTTT
TRBJ2-3 | TRBV19 | TRBD2 | . | CASSIGGLGDTQYF | TGTGCCAGTAGTATTGGGGGACTAGGGGATACGCAGTATTTT
TRBJ2-1 | TRBV29-1 | TRBD1 | once | CSVGQAGYNEQFF | TGCAGCGTAGGACAGGCGGGTTACAATGAGCAGTTCTTC
TRBJ2-1 | TRBV5-8 | TRBD2 | few | CASSTGLAGDNEQFF | TGTGCCAGCAGCACGGGACTAGCGGGAGATAATGAGCAGTTCTTC
TRBJ2-7 | TRBV5-5 | . | . | CASSLSDLAYEQYF | TGTGCCAGCAGCTTGTCGGACTTAGCCTACGAGCAGTACTTC
TRBJ1-4 | TRBV7-9 | . | once | CASSFGVWEKLFF | TGTGCCAGCAGCTTTGGGGTTTGGGAAAAACTGTTTTTT
TRBJ2-7 | TRBV6-1 | TRBD1 | . | CASSVRDSEQYEQYF | TGTGCCAGCAGTGTCCGGGACAGCGAGCAGTACGAGCAGTACTTC
TRBJ1-4 | TRBV7-8 | . | . | CASSSGDEKLFF | TGTGCCAGCAGCTCCGGAGATGAAAAACTGTTTTTT
TRBJ2-1 | TRBV5-1 | . | . | CASSLVGGSYNEQFF | TGCGCCAGCAGCTTGGTAGGGGGTAGCTACAATGAGCAGTTCTTC